The 32 T cell receptor beta chains below all came from one sample that was sequenced in a study of blood T cell repertoires in COVID-19. Some clones are missing from TCRdb's copy, which holds only in-frame ones; the method was immunoSEQ multiplex PCR. The table lists about 28,000 clones, 84% of them singletons. Source material: peripheral blood. These receptors all come from a man aged 70-80 years with active COVID-19.

This sequence joins TRBV2 and TRBJ2-7; TRBD1 might be the D (5 bases). Germline V gene lookup returns CDR1 SNHLY and CDR2 FYNNEI. V shed 9 bases and J shed 4 bases, with 16 bases lying between them. There are 13 residues in the CDR3. The CDR3 nucleotides read TGTGCCAGGGGGCCAACTACAGGTTACGAGCAGTACTTC. Translation gives CARGPTTGYEQYF.

This clone was observed a handful of times. The V and J genes are TRBV4-1 and TRBJ1-2; 7 nucleotides line up with TRBD1. Germline V lookup: CDR1 MGHRA, CDR2 YSYEKL. The ends lost 4 bases at V and 3 bases at J; junction bases unmatched: 8. This CDR3 contains 15 residues. The CDR3 loop is CASSPNEGADYGYTF. For the CDR3, the DNA is TGCGCCAGCAGCCCGAATGAGGGGGCGGACTATGGCTACACCTTC.

This clone was found a few times. V and J are TRBV20-1 and TRBJ2-7; D unresolved. The CDR3 consists of 13 residues. With 3 bases removed from V and 1 base from J, the gap between germline ends came to 10 bases. Per germline, CDR1 DFQATT and CDR2 SNEGSKA (reference sequence). The CDR3 protein is CSASSNPSYEQYF. The CDR3 bases are TGCAGTGCTAGTTCTAACCCTTCCTACGAGCAGTACTTC.

The V gene is TRBV5-8, the J gene TRBJ2-7, with 12 nucleotides matching TRBD1. CDR3 length: 15 residues. Germline V gives CDR1 SGHTS, CDR2 YDEGEE. Trimming cost V 3 bases and J 4 bases; bases outside gene matches: 5. The CDR3 bases are TGTGCCAGCAGCTCCGGGACAGGGGGCAGGTACGAGCAGTACTTC. As protein: CASSSGTGGRYEQYF.

V is TRBV29-1 and J is TRBJ1-5, with 7 bases lining up with TRBD1. The J segment lost 4 bases and the V segment lost 7 bases, leaving 22 bases of the junction unmatched. CDR3 length: 18 amino acids. Germline CDR1 reads SQVTM; CDR2 reads ANQGSEA. CDR3: CSAPAKREGTEGNQPQHF. As DNA, the CDR3 is TGCAGCGCGCCCGCCAAACGGGAGGGGACAGAAGGTAATCAGCCCCAGCATTTT.

The gene calls are TRBV7-6 and TRBJ2-1; D perhaps matches TRBD2 (6 bases). Germline V CDR1 and CDR2: SGHVS, FNYEAQ. V was trimmed by 5 bases and J by 6 bases, leaving 11 bases between them. The CDR3 is 13 amino acids. CDR3: CASSISGFNEQFF. CDR3 sequence (DNA): TGTGCCAGCAGCATTAGCGGATTCAATGAGCAGTTCTTC.

The genes are TRBV25-1 and TRBJ2-7, with a possible D match to TRBD1 (5 bases). The length of the CDR3 is 14 residues. V dropped 2 bases and J dropped 4 bases, with 12 bases sitting between them. CDR1 and CDR2 from the germline V gene are MGHDK and SYGVNS. CDR3 amino acids: CASSEGPTAYEQYF. In DNA, the CDR3 is TGTGCCAGCAGTGAAGGGCCGACAGCTTACGAGCAGTACTTC.

This rearrangement joins TRBV15 to TRBJ1-2, with 10 bases fitting TRBD1. Germline lookup yields CDR1 LNHNV and CDR2 YYDKDF (reference sequence). CDR3 length equals 16 residues. J was trimmed by 4 bases and V by 1 base; bases with no gene match: 6. CDR3 in DNA: TGTGCCACCAGCAGAGGCGGGACAGGGGACGTCTATGGCTACACCTTC. It encodes CATSRGGTGDVYGYTF.

The chain uses TRBV24-1 and TRBJ1-3, with TRBD1 identical over 7 bases. In germline, CDR1 is KGHDR, CDR2 SFDVKD. CDR3 length: 15 amino acids. V lost 4 bases to trimming and J lost 0 bases; unmatched junction nucleotides: 2. As DNA, the CDR3 is TGTGCCACCAGTGAGACAGGGATCTCTGGAAACACCATATATTTT. Translation: CATSETGISGNTIYF.

This clone was seen once. The gene calls are TRBV28 and TRBJ2-7, with D unresolved. The CDR3 extends over 12 amino acids. V shed 2 bases and J shed 3 bases, with 5 bases lying between them. Looked up from germline, CDR1 is MDHEN and CDR2 is SYDVKM. The CDR3 loop reads CASSLAGYEQYF. CDR3 nucleotide sequence: TGTGCCAGCAGTTTAGCCGGCTACGAGCAGTACTTC.

The chain joins TRBV4-1 to TRBJ1-5; the D gene is possibly TRBD1 (5 bases). The CDR3 length is 15 residues. Germline V gene sequence: CDR1 MGHRA, CDR2 YSYEKL. Trimming stripped 0 bases from V and 11 bases from J, with 17 bases between. CDR3 sequence reads: CASSQDVNQGVTQHF. CDR3 nucleotides: TGCGCCAGCAGCCAAGATGTCAACCAAGGGGTGACCCAGCATTTT.

The CDR3 DNA follows: TGTGCCAGCAGAATTACAGGGTATCAGCCCCAGCATTTT. Protein product: CASRITGYQPQHF. The chain links TRBV6-5 to TRBJ1-5; D may be TRBD1 (6 bases). V lost 6 bases, J lost 5 bases, and 11 bases lay in between. This CDR3 has 13 amino acids. Germline assignment: CDR1 MNHEY and CDR2 SVGAGI.

The chain joins TRBV7-9 to TRBJ2-5, with D maybe TRBD2 (7 bases). Trimming pared 5 bases from V and 5 bases from J, leaving 18 bases between. Germline CDR1 reads SEHNR; CDR2 reads FQNEAQ (reference sequence). The CDR3 consists of 15 residues. The chain's CDR3 is CASSARGGDLETQYF. CDR3 DNA sequence: TGTGCCAGCAGCGCAAGGGGGGGCGATTTGGAGACCCAGTACTTC.

This clone was picked up a small number of times. The chain recombines TRBV2 with TRBJ2-3, with 16 bases identical to TRBD2. The V and J ends lost 10 bases and 3 bases, in that order; junction bases with no gene match: 13. The CDR3 runs 18 residues. CDR1 and CDR2 (germline): SNHLY, FYNNEI. The CDR3 reads CATLGTSGGGRRTDTQYF. DNA of the CDR3: TGTGCCACCCTCGGGACTAGCGGGGGGGGCCGTCGAACAGATACGCAGTATTTT.

This chain connects TRBV9 to TRBJ2-1; weak D call: TRBD1 (6 bases). V lost 2 bases, J lost 8 bases, and 11 bases lay in between. Germline loops: CDR1 SGDLS, CDR2 YYNGEE. The CDR3 totals 13 residues. In DNA, the CDR3 is TGTGCCAGCAGCGTTACAACAGGGTATGAGCAGTTCTTC. Its translation is CASSVTTGYEQFF.

The chain couples TRBV11-2 to TRBJ2-3, with D possibly matching TRBD2 (5 bases). V lost 0 bases to trimming and J lost 0 bases, with 7 bases between them. CDR3 length: 15 residues. CDR1 and CDR2 (germline): SGHAT, FQNNGV. CDR3 nucleotides: TGTGCCAGCAGCTTAGACGGGGAAAGCACAGATACGCAGTATTTT. This encodes CASSLDGESTDTQYF.

The genes are TRBV9 and TRBJ1-2; D is ambiguous. The CDR3 consists of 15 residues. V lost 0 bases and J 4 bases, leaving 13 bases between the germline ends. Germline V CDR1 and CDR2: SGDLS, YYNGEE. CDR3 amino acids: CASSVAALPSYGYTF. CDR3 bases: TGTGCCAGCAGCGTAGCTGCTCTCCCGAGCTATGGCTACACCTTC.

V is TRBV18 and J is TRBJ1-1, with TRBD1 identical over 7 bases. The V segment lost 4 bases and the J segment 7 bases; nucleotides outside the gene matches: 9. CDR1 and CDR2 from the germline V gene are KGHSH and LQKENI. This CDR3 spans 14 amino acids. CDR3: CASSQGAPTVEAFF. The CDR3 coding sequence is TGTGCCAGCTCACAGGGGGCGCCTACGGTTGAAGCTTTCTTT.

The chain has TRBV28 and TRBJ2-3; 8 bases match TRBD1. With V trimmed by 3 bases and J by 2 bases, 7 bases remained unmatched. The CDR3 is 16 residues long. Germline V gene sequence: CDR1 MDHEN, CDR2 SYDVKM. The CDR3 region has the DNA TGTGCCAGCAGTTTTATGTGGGGACAGGCCACAGATACGCAGTATTTT. Its protein is CASSFMWGQATDTQYF. Filled out from reference TRBV28 and TRBJ2-3, the complete variable domain reads DVKVTQSSRYLVKRTGEKVFLECVQDMDHENMFWYRQDPGLGLRLIYFSYDVKMKEKGDIPEGYSVSREKKERFSLILESASTNQTSMYLCASSFMWGQATDTQYFGPGTRLTVL.

The V call is TRBV7-9, the J call TRBJ1-2; TRBD1 agrees at 8 bases. CDR1 and CDR2 (germline): SEHNR, FQNEAQ (reference sequence). There are 13 residues in the CDR3. The ends lost 4 bases at V and 8 bases at J; junction bases unmatched: 6. CDR3 DNA sequence: TGTGCCAGCAGCTCTACAGGGGGAGGAGGCTACACCTTC. Translation gives CASSSTGGGGYTF.

V gene TRBV10-3 combines with J gene TRBJ1-3, with D maybe TRBD1 (5 bases). Germline assignment: CDR1 ENHRY and CDR2 SYGVKD. Trimming removed 0 bases from V and 4 bases from J, with 13 bases in between. This CDR3 has 16 residues. The chain's CDR3 is CAISESAREGGNTIYF. DNA for the CDR3: TGTGCCATCAGTGAGTCGGCCAGGGAAGGAGGAAACACCATATATTTT.

The rearrangement uses TRBV15 and TRBJ2-7, with a weak D call TRBD1 (6 bases). This CDR3 has 16 residues. Germline values: CDR1 LNHNV, CDR2 YYDKDF (reference sequence). The V and J ends lost 0 bases and 0 bases respectively, with 12 bases between them. CDR3 DNA: TGTGCCACCAGCAGAGATGGCGGACAGAACTCCTACGAGCAGTACTTC. This sequence encodes CATSRDGGQNSYEQYF.

By sample share, this clone is medium-sized. V is TRBV3-1 (or the pseudogene TRBV3-2) and J is TRBJ2-1; 8 bases are a match to TRBD2. The CDR3 loop spans 15 amino acids. Germline trimming cut 3 bases from V and 10 bases from J; bases unmatched to any gene: 11. CDR1 and CDR2 (germline): LGHDT, YNNKEL (reference sequence). In DNA, the CDR3 is TGTGCCAGCAGCCACCGAGCGGGGGCTGGGGGCGAGCAGTTCTTC. This encodes CASSHRAGAGGEQFF.

The sample holds one count of this clone. This sequence joins TRBV6-5 and TRBJ2-3, with 7 positions matching TRBD2. This CDR3 has 14 residues. Germline V gene data show CDR1 as MNHEY and CDR2 as SVGAGI. V dropped 6 bases and J dropped 4; count of bases not matched to a gene: 7. CDR3 sequence reads: CASRNARGADTQYF. As DNA, the CDR3 is TGTGCCAGCAGAAACGCCCGGGGGGCAGATACGCAGTATTTT.

The CDR3 protein is CASSLGLSNTEAFF. In DNA form, the CDR3 reads TGTGCCAGCAGCTTAGGACTGTCGAACACTGAAGCTTTCTTT. This rearrangement joins TRBV11-1 to TRBJ1-1; D unresolved. CDR1 is SGHAT and CDR2 is FQDESV in the germline V gene (reference sequence). Between the trimmed V and J ends, which lost 1 base and 1 base, there was a span of 7 bases. The CDR3 runs to 14 residues.

The rearrangement uses TRBV7-9 and TRBJ1-2; D is unclear. V was shortened by 4 bases and J by 6 bases, with 15 bases between the two germline ends. Germline V gene data show CDR1 as SEHNR and CDR2 as FQNEAQ (reference sequence). The CDR3 is 14 amino acids. The CDR3 DNA sequence: TGTGCCAGCAGCTCCAGCGGGGTGACGGATGGCTACACCTTC. Protein: CASSSSGVTDGYTF.

V and J are TRBV3-1 (or the pseudogene TRBV3-2) and TRBJ2-5, with 13 nucleotides matching TRBD2. V lost 1 base and J lost 1; bases outside the gene matches: 9. CDR3 length equals 19 residues. Germline V gene lookup returns CDR1 LGHDT and CDR2 YNNKEL (reference sequence). CDR3 nucleotides: TGTGCCAGCAGCCAAGTACTAGCGGGGGGGCACGGTCCCCAAGAGACCCAGTACTTC. Translation: CASSQVLAGGHGPQETQYF.

The chain couples TRBV24-1 to TRBJ2-7; 7 bases agree with TRBD2. The CDR3 contains 13 residues. The germline V gene encodes CDR1 KGHDR and CDR2 SFDVKD. The V segment lost 4 bases and the J segment 9 bases; nucleotides outside the gene matches: 8. CDR3 DNA: TGTGCCACCAGTGACCCTAGCGGCAACGGGCAGTACTTC. Amino acid sequence: CATSDPSGNGQYF.

The V and J genes are TRBV6-1 and TRBJ2-1; 10 bases match TRBD2. CDR3 length: 14 residues. V dropped 5 bases and J dropped 4; count of bases not matched to a gene: 2. Germline CDR1 MNHNS, CDR2 SASEGT. CDR3 DNA: TGTGCCAGCAGTAGCGGGGGGGTATACAATGAGCAGTTCTTC. This encodes CASSSGGVYNEQFF.

This clone occurred a few times. This chain uses TRBV7-2 with TRBJ1-6, with 9 positions matching TRBD1. Germline assignment: CDR1 SGHTA and CDR2 FQGNSA. The CDR3 has 15 amino acids. The trim removed 5 bases at V and 9 bases at J, leaving 8 bases unmatched. CDR3 amino acids: CASSRGQGLSSPLHF. The DNA for the CDR3 is TGTGCCAGCAGCCGGGGACAGGGACTTAGTTCACCCCTCCACTTT.

The V and J genes are TRBV7-6 and TRBJ2-3, with 8 bases that match TRBD2. CDR1 SGHVS and CDR2 FNYEAQ come from the germline V gene. This CDR3 has 16 amino acids. Germline trimming cut 2 bases from V and 0 bases from J; bases unmatched to any gene: 4. The DNA of the CDR3 is TGTGCCAGCAGCTTACTCGGGGGGGGTAGCACAGATACGCAGTATTTT. Protein product: CASSLLGGGSTDTQYF.

The chain combines TRBV9 with TRBJ1-2, with D uncertain. Germline V gene data show CDR1 as SGDLS and CDR2 as YYNGEE. The CDR3 spans 14 residues. V was shortened by 0 bases and J by 7 bases, with 13 bases between the two germline ends. The CDR3 region is CASSVGGGKGGYTF. The CDR3, as DNA: TGTGCCAGCAGCGTAGGGGGAGGGAAGGGTGGCTACACCTTC. Drawing the rest from reference TRBV9 and TRBJ1-2, the complete variable domain is DSGVTQTPKHLITATGQRVTLRCSPRSGDLSVYWYQQSLDQGLQFLIQYYNGEERAKGNILERFSAQQFPDLHSELNLSSLELGDSALYFCASSVGGGKGGYTFGSGTRLTVV.